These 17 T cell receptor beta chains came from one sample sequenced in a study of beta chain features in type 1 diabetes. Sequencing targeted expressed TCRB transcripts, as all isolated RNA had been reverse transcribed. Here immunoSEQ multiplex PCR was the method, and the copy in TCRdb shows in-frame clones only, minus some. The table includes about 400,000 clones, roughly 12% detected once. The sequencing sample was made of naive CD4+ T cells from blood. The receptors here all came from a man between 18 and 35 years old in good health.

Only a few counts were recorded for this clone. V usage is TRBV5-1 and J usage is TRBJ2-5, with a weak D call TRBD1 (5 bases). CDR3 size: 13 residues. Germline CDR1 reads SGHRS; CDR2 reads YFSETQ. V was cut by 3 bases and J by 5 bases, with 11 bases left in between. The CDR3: CASSSGQGETQYF. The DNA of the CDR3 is TGCGCCAGCAGCTCCGGGCAGGGTGAGACCCAGTACTTC.

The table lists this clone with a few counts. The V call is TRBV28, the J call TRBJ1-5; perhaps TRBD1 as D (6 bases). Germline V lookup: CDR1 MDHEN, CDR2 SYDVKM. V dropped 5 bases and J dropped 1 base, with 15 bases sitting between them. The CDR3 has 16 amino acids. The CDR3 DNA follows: TGTGCCAGCAGTGAGGACAGACCCTTAAGCAATCAGCCCCAGCATTTT. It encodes CASSEDRPLSNQPQHF. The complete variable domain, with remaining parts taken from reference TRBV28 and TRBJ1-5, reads DVKVTQSSRYLVKRTGEKVFLECVQDMDHENMFWYRQDPGLGLRLIYFSYDVKMKEKGDIPEGYSVSREKKERFSLILESASTNQTSMYLCASSEDRPLSNQPQHFGDGTRLSIL.

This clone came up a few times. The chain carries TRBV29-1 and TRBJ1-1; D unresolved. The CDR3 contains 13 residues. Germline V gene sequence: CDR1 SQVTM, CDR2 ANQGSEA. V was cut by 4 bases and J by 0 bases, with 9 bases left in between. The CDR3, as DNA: TGCAGCGTTGCCTCCTATTTGAACACTGAAGCTTTCTTT. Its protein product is CSVASYLNTEAFF.

The CDR3 is CASSGDGPYGYTF. DNA of the CDR3: TGCGCCAGCAGTGGAGACGGTCCCTATGGCTACACCTTC. V is TRBV5-1 and J is TRBJ1-2, with D unresolved. Germline CDR1 is SGHRS and CDR2 is YFSETQ. Between the trimmed V and J ends, which lost 5 bases and 4 bases, there was a span of 12 bases. The CDR3 totals 13 residues. Combining the CDR3 with reference TRBV5-1 and TRBJ1-2 gives the whole variable domain KAGVTQTPRYLIKTRGQQVTLSCSPISGHRSVSWYQQTPGQGLQFLFEYFSETQRNKGNFPGRFSGRQFSNSRSEMNVSTLELGDSALYLCASSGDGPYGYTFGSGTRLTVV.

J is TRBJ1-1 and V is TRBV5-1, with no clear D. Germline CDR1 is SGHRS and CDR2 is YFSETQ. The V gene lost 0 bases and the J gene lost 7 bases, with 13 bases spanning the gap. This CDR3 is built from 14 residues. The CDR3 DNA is TGCGCCAGCAGCTTGGTTTATCGGAGTGATGAAGCTTTCTTT. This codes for CASSLVYRSDEAFF.

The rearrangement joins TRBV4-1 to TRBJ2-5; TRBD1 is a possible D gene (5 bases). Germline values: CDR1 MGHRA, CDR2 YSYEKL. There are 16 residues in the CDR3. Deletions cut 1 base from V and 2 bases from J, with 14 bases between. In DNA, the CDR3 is TGCGCCAGCAGCCAAGCCGGAGCAGGGAAACAAGAGACCCAGTACTTC. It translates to CASSQAGAGKQETQYF.

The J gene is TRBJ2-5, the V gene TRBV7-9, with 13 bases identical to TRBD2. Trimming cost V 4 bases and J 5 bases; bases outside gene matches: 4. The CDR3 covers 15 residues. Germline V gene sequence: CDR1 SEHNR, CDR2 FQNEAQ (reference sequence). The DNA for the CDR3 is TGTGCCAGCAGCTCGAGACTAGCGGGAGGCGAGACCCAGTACTTC. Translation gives CASSSRLAGGETQYF.

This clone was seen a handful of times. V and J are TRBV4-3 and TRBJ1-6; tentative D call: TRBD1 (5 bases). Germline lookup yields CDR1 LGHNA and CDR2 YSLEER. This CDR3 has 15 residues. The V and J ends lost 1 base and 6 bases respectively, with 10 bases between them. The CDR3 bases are TGCGCCAGCAGCCAAGCCAGGGTATCTAATTCACCCCTCCACTTT. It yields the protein CASSQARVSNSPLHF.

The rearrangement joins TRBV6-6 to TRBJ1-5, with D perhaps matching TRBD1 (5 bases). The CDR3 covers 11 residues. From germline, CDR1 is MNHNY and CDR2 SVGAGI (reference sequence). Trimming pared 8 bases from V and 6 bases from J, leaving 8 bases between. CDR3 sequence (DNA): TGTGCCAGCGGGGACTCTCAGCCCCAGCATTTT. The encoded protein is CASGDSQPQHF.

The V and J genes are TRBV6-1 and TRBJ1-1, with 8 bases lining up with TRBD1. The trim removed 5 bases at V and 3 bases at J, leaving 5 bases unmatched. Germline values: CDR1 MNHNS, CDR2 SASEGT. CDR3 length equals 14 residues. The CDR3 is CASSQRTGYTEAFF. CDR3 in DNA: TGTGCCAGCAGTCAGAGGACAGGGTACACTGAAGCTTTCTTT.

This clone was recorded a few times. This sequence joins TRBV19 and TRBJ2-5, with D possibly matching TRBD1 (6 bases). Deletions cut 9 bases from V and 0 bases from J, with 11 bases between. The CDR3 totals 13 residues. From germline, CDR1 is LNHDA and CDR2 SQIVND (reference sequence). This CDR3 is CASRDTNQETQYF. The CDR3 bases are TGTGCCAGCCGGGACACTAACCAAGAGACCCAGTACTTC. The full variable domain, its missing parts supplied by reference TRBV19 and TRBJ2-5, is DGGITQSPKYLFRKEGQNVTLSCEQNLNHDAMYWYRQDPGQGLRLIYYSQIVNDFQKGDIAEGYSVSREKKESFPLTVTSAQKNPTAFYLCASRDTNQETQYFGPGTRLLVL.

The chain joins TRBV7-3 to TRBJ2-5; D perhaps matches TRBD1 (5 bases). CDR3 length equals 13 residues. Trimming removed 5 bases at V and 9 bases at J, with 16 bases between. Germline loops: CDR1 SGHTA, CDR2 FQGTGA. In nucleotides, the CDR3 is TGTGCCAGCAGCAAAGAGGCAGGGTGGGCCCAGTACTTC. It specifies CASSKEAGWAQYF.

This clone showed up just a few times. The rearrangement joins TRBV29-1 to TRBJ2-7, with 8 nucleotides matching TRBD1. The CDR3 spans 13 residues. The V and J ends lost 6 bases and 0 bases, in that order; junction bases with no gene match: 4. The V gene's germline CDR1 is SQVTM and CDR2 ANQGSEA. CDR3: CSVSGQDSYEQYF. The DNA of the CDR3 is TGCAGCGTCTCGGGACAGGACTCCTACGAGCAGTACTTC.

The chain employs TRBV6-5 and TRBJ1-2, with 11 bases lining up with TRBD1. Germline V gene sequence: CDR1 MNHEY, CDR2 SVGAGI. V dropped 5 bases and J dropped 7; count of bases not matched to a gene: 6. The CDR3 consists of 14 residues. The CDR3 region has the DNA TGTGCCAGCAGTGGGGGACAGGGGGTAACTGGCTACACCTTC. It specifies CASSGGQGVTGYTF.

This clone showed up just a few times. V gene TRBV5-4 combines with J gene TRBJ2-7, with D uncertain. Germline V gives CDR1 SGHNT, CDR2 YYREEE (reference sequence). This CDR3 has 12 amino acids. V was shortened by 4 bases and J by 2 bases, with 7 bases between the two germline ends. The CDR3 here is CASSTDTYEQYF. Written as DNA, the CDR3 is TGTGCCAGCAGCACAGATACCTACGAGCAGTACTTC.

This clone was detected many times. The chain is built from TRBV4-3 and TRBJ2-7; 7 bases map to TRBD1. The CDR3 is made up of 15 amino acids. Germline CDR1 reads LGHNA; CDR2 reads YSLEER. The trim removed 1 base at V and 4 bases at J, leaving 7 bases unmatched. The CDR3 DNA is TGCGCCAGCAGCCAAGGACAGGGCGGAAGGTACGAGCAGTACTTC. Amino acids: CASSQGQGGRYEQYF.

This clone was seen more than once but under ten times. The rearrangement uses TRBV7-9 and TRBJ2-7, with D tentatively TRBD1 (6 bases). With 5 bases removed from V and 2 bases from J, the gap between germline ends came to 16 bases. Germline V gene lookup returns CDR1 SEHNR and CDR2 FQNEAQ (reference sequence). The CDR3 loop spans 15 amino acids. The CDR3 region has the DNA TGTGCCAGCAGCCCACCTACGGGACACACCTACGAGCAGTACTTC. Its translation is CASSPPTGHTYEQYF.